This T cell receptor beta chain was identified in a study of shared clonotypes between healthy human individuals. Clones were sequenced by immunoSEQ multiplex PCR, and TCRdb holds only the in-frame ones, with some missing. The table shows some 200,000 clones, with about 66% occurring only once. The CDR3 has 16 residues. The germline CDR1 and CDR2 sequences are SGHNT and YYREEE (reference sequence). Trimming removed 4 bases from V and 2 bases from J, with 18 bases in between. This clone was seen only a few times. The rearrangement uses TRBV5-4 and TRBJ2-5; no clear D. The specimen sequenced was memory CD4+ T cells sorted from blood. Specified subset: CD45RA-negative fraction. The source of this sequence is a man aged 30-40 years in good health. The CDR3, as DNA: TGTGCCAGCAGCCCTGAGTTTGGCAGGCTTCAAGAGACCCAGTACTTC. Translated: CASSPEFGRLQETQYF.